This is a list of T cell receptor beta chains from one sample in a study. TCRdb fed the 5' RACE reads into MiXCR, producing one record per CDR3 protein. The sample records approximately 47,000 distinct CDR3 sequences, 25% to 35% being singletons. Sequencing used naive CD4+ T cells sorted from blood. Source of these receptors: a female donor with breast cancer. The CDR3 runs from the conserved cysteine through the conserved F or W. Fields, in order: V gene, J gene, CDR3 length, D gene, clone size, CDR3 protein, CDR3 DNA. D genes are given only for firm matches. The listing skips clone size in some rows; elsewhere it reads once, few, many or a size class.

>TRBV7-9|TRBJ2-5|15|TRBD1|.
CASSLGGTAKETQYF
TGTGCCAGCAGCTTAGGGGGGACAGCCAAAGAGACCCAGTACTTC
>TRBV27|TRBJ2-7|12|.|many
CASSSSSYEQYF
TGTGCCAGCAGTTCTAGCTCTTACGAGCAGTACTTC
>TRBV5-6|TRBJ1-1|15|TRBD1|many
CASSGGDRVDTEAFF
TGTGCCAGCAGCGGAGGGGACAGGGTTGACACTGAAGCTTTCTTT
>TRBV7-8|TRBJ2-5|17|TRBD2|.
CASKVRRLALGGETQYF
TGTGCCAGCAAAGTGAGGAGACTAGCTCTGGGGGGAGAGACCCAGTACTTC
>TRBV7-3|TRBJ2-3|14|TRBD2|few
CASSLGGARNAQYF
TGTGCCAGCAGCTTGGGAGGGGCGCGAAATGCGCAGTATTTT
>TRBV20-1|TRBJ2-3|13|TRBD2|many
CSARTSGTDTQYF
TGCAGTGCTAGGACTAGCGGCACAGATACGCAGTATTTT
>TRBV4-1|TRBJ1-1|16|.|few
CASSQLPRRMNTEAFF
TGCGCCAGCAGCCAACTTCCGCGGAGAATGAACACTGAAGCTTTCTTT
>TRBV7-2|TRBJ2-5|15|TRBD2|.
CASSLGTSGQEIQYF
TGTGCCAGCAGCTTGGGGACTAGCGGCCAAGAGATCCAGTACTTC
>TRBV12-3/TRBV12-4|TRBJ2-1|16|TRBD2|.
CASSPNSGSSYNEQFF
TGTGCCAGCAGCCCAAACAGCGGGAGTAGCTACAATGAGCAGTTCTTC
>TRBV6-1|TRBJ2-3|16|TRBD1|few
CTSSDRALGRTDTQYF
TGTACCAGCAGTGACAGGGCTCTAGGTCGTACAGATACGCAGTATTTT
>TRBV6-5|TRBJ2-3|12|.|few
CASGTGENTQYF
TGTGCCAGCGGAACCGGGGAAAATACGCAGTATTTT
>TRBV7-2|TRBJ2-7|14|.|.
CTSSLARGGDEQYF
TGTACCAGCAGCTTAGCCAGGGGCGGGGACGAGCAGTACTTC
>TRBV20-1|TRBJ2-1|15|TRBD1|.
CSARLGQGLGIKQFF
TGCAGTGCTAGACTGGGACAGGGGTTAGGTATTAAGCAGTTCTTC
>TRBV6-1|TRBJ1-5|15|TRBD1|many
CASSWTGATNQPQHF
TGTGCCAGCTCGTGGACAGGGGCTACCAATCAGCCCCAGCATTTT
>TRBV7-9|TRBJ2-3|14|.|few
CASSLRAATDTQYF
TGTGCCAGCAGCTTAAGAGCGGCCACAGATACGCAGTATTTT
>TRBV12-3/TRBV12-4|TRBJ1-2|12|.|.
CASSLRWGGYTF
TGTGCCAGCAGTTTAAGGTGGGGTGGCTACACCTTC
>TRBV20-1|TRBJ1-2|15|TRBD1|.
CSAARAGQGGHGYTF
TGCAGTGCCGCCCGTGCGGGGCAAGGGGGCCATGGCTACACCTTC
>TRBV3-1|TRBJ1-3|14|TRBD1|few
CASRNRGPGNTIYF
TGTGCCAGCAGGAACAGGGGGCCTGGAAACACCATATATTTT
>TRBV7-2|TRBJ1-6|16|TRBD1|.
CASGLRGDRGHSPLHF
TGTGCCAGCGGCTTGAGGGGGGACAGGGGACACTCACCCCTCCACTTT
>TRBV5-1|TRBJ2-6|16|TRBD1|few
CASSHRTGDGANVLTF
TGCGCCAGCAGCCACCGCACAGGGGACGGGGCCAACGTCCTGACTTTC
>TRBV27|TRBJ2-4|15|.|.
CASSFTRRGVNIQYF
TGTGCCAGCAGCTTCACTAGGCGGGGTGTGAACATTCAGTACTTC
>TRBV21-1|TRBJ1-1|16|.|few
CASSKSARPLNTEAFF
TGTGCCAGCAGCAAATCGGCGAGGCCGCTGAACACTGAAGCTTTCTTT
>TRBV24-1|TRBJ2-1|12|.|.
CATRGMGNEQFF
TGTGCCACCAGGGGGATGGGGAATGAGCAGTTCTTC
>TRBV6-2/TRBV6-3|TRBJ2-1|13|TRBD2|medium-sized
CASMRVLAGGPFF
TGTGCCAGCATGAGGGTACTAGCGGGAGGTCCGTTCTTC
>TRBV6-1|TRBJ1-6|17|.|many
CASRPTPLSSYNSPLHF
TGTGCCAGCAGGCCGACACCTCTAAGCTCCTATAATTCACCCCTCCACTTT
>TRBV12-3/TRBV12-4|TRBJ2-7|13|TRBD1|.
CASSSGGSYEQYF
TGTGCCAGCAGTTCAGGGGGTTCCTACGAGCAGTACTTC
>TRBV5-6|TRBJ2-1|15|TRBD2|medium-sized
CASSFLLAGDNEQFF
TGTGCCAGCAGCTTTTTACTAGCGGGAGACAATGAGCAGTTCTTC
>TRBV4-1|TRBJ2-1|15|TRBD2|.
CASSQRGVNYNEQFF
TGCGCCAGCAGCCAACGGGGGGTCAATTACAATGAGCAGTTCTTC
>TRBV9|TRBJ2-1|15|TRBD2|few
CASSVTSGDYNEQFF
TGTGCCAGCAGCGTGACTAGCGGAGACTACAATGAGCAGTTCTTC
>TRBV20-1|TRBJ2-7|14|TRBD2|.
CSVSGGAAAYEQYF
TGCAGTGTTAGCGGGGGGGCCGCGGCCTACGAGCAGTACTTC
>TRBV12-3/TRBV12-4|TRBJ2-1|15|TRBD2|few
CASSSWLAANNEQFF
TGTGCCAGCAGTTCTTGGCTAGCGGCAAACAATGAGCAGTTCTTC
>TRBV5-1|TRBJ1-1|14|.|.
CASSSQGSNTEAFF
TGCGCCAGCAGCTCACAGGGCTCAAACACTGAAGCTTTCTTT
>TRBV18|TRBJ1-1|17|.|few
CASSLQQFRGVNTEAFF
TGTGCCAGCTCACTACAACAGTTTAGGGGAGTGAACACTGAAGCTTTCTTT
>TRBV29-1|TRBJ1-4|12|.|few
CSVRTANEKLFF
TGCAGCGTTCGGACAGCGAATGAAAAACTGTTTTTT